This T cell receptor (beta chain) is from a study of Ad26.COV2.S vaccination and SARS-CoV-2 variants. On the study more broadly: Enrollment placed the donor in the COV1001 Ad26.COV2.S trial arm.

V gave up 6 bases and J gave up 6 bases, with 12 bases separating them. The CDR3 spans 14 residues. Germline V gene data show CDR1 as MNHEY and CDR2 as SVGAGI. Details on this clone: Its specificity is not known.

Specified treatment: roughly 18 received Ad26.COV2.S at low or high dose, single or two shots; roughly five received placebo; per-sample allocation not given. Each sample was drawn 63 days after the first injection (of vaccine or placebo). The study, taken as a whole, reports: Assessments of TCR breadth and depth may have underestimated the total T cell responses.

This table comes from immunoSEQ multiplex PCR, and its TCRdb copy is limited to in-frame clones, with some not included. The sample holds hundreds of thousands of clones, 70% to 90% seen once. Sequences were derived from peripheral blood, sampled in a trial of Ad26.COV2.S vaccine versus placebo. The receptor was isolated from a person between 18 and 60 years old who received the Ad26.COV2.S COVID-19 vaccine or a placebo. V usage is TRBV6-5 and J usage is TRBJ1-6, with D hard to call. The CDR3 DNA follows: TGTGCCAGCAGACCGGGTCTCCTTAATTCACCCCTCCACTTT. This encodes CASRPGLLNSPLHF.